This entry is about one T cell receptor (beta chain). No antigen is known for it. The length of the CDR3 is 16 residues. Germline V gene sequence: CDR1 MNHEY, CDR2 SVGEGT. V shed 0 bases and J shed 0 bases, with 10 bases lying between them. Treatment here: 19 received Ad26.COV2.S at low or high dose, single or two shots; 5 received placebo; per-sample allocation not given. The investigators took samples on day 63 after the first vaccine or placebo injection. The source of the sample is a study of Ad26.COV2.S vaccination and SARS-CoV-2 variants. Measured with immunoSEQ multiplex PCR; TCRdb has only the in-frame clones, and not every one. The data show about 680,000 clones, about 90% seen once. Study-level results: Recipients of vaccine and of placebo showed similar breadth of their non-spike TCR repertoires.

This chain uses TRBV6-2 or TRBV6-3 with TRBJ2-3; D is perhaps TRBD1 (6 bases). The origin of this receptor is a person between 18 and 65 years old who received the Ad26.COV2.S COVID-19 vaccine or a placebo. The sample in question was peripheral blood, obtained in a trial of Ad26.COV2.S vaccine versus placebo. This CDR3 reads CASSYSPGDSTDTQYF. The CDR3 nucleotides read TGTGCCAGCAGTTACTCGCCAGGGGATAGCACAGATACGCAGTATTTT.